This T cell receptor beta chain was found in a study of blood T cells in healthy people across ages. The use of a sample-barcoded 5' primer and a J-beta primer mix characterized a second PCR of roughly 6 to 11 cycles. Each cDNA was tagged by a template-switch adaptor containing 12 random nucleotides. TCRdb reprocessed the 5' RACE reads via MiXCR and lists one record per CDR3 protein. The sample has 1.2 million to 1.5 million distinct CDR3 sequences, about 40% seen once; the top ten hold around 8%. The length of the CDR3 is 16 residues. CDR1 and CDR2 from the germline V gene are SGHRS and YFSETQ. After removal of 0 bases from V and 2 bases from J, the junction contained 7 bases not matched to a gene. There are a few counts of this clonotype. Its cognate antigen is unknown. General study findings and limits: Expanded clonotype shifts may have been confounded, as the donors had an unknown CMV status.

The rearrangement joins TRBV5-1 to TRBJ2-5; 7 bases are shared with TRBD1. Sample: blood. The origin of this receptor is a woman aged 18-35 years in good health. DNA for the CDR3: TGCGCCAGCAGCTTGGCTGGGACAGCGCCTCAAGAGACCCAGTACTTC. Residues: CASSLAGTAPQETQYF.